These T cell receptor beta chains were read from a single sample in a study of CD4 T cells in relation to SARS-CoV-2 and coronaviruses. Libraries were prepared by immunoSEQ multiplex PCR; TCRdb keeps only in-frame clonotypes and omits some of them. The data contain roughly 10,000 clones, 70% to 80% of them seen just once; the ten biggest clones take up 18%. No antigen has been identified for these receptors. Sequenced: CD4+ T cells from PBMCs, cultured in vitro. Receptors originate from a human donor in good health. Both conserved end residues are part of each CDR3. Fields, in order: CDR3 protein, V gene, J gene.

CASSLDRETYNEQFF	TRBV11-2	TRBJ2-1
CASRETGSYGYTF	TRBV5-1	TRBJ1-2
CATNTEQYF	TRBV2	TRBJ2-7
CASSIVGIEGNTIYF	TRBV19	TRBJ1-3
CASSYSPGVAKNIQYF	TRBV3-1/TRBV3-2	TRBJ2-4
CASSLRQGDTQYF	TRBV12-3/TRBV12-4	TRBJ2-3
CASSLAGTLNSPLHF	TRBV5-4	TRBJ1-6
CASSLSSGKYGYTF	TRBV27	TRBJ1-2
CASSKGGPNTEAFF	TRBV7-3	TRBJ1-1
CASSLEGQGGEKLFF	TRBV5-1	TRBJ1-4
CASRDYRISTDTQYF	TRBV6-5	TRBJ2-3
CASSLRDRQGYTF	TRBV12-3/TRBV12-4	TRBJ1-2